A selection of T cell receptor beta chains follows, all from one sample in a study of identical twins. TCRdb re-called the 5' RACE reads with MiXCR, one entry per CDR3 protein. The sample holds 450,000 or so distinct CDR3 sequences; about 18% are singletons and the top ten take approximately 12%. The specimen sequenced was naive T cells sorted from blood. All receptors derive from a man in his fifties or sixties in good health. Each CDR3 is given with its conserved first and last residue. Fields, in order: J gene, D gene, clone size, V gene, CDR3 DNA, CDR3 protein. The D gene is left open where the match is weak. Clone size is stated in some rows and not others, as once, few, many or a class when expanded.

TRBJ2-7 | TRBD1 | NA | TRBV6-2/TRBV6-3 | TGTGCCAGCAACCAAGGGACAGGGGGATTGTACGAGCAGTACTTC | CASNQGTGGLYEQYF
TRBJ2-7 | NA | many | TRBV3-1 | TGTGCCAGCAGCCAAGTGGATCCGGACCCGAACTACGAGCAGTACTTC | CASSQVDPDPNYEQYF
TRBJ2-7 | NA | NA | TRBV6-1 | TGTGCCAGCAGACCCGATTTCGGGACCGAGCAGCACTTC | CASRPDFGTEQHF
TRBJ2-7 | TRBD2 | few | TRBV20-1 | TGCAGTGCTAGAGAAAGCGGGAGGCCCAACGAGCAGTACTTC | CSARESGRPNEQYF
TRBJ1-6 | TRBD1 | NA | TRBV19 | TGTGCCAGTGGCTACCTAACCGGGACAGCAAATTCACCCCTCCACTTT | CASGYLTGTANSPLHF
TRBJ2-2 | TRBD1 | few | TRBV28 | TGTGCCAGCAACCCTGACAGGGACGCGAACACCGGGGAGCTGTTTTTT | CASNPDRDANTGELFF
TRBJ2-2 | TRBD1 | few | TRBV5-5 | TGTGCCAGCAGCTTGGGGCTTGGACAGGGTAAACACACCGGGGAGCTGTTTTTT | CASSLGLGQGKHTGELFF
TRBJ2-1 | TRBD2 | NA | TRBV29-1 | TGCAGCGGAAGCGGGAGTGTCCACAATGAGCAGTTCTTC | CSGSGSVHNEQFF
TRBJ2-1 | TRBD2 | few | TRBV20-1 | TGCAGTGCCAAACTCGTGTCTAGCGGGAGGGCCGGTGAGCAGTTCTTC | CSAKLVSSGRAGEQFF
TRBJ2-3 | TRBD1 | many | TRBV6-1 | TGTGCCAGCAGGGGACAGTCCGAGTTAGATACGCAGTATTTT | CASRGQSELDTQYF
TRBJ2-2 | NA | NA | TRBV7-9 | TGTGCCAGCACGCAGGGTGGCACCGGGGAGCTGTTTTTT | CASTQGGTGELFF
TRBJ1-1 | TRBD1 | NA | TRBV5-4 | TGTGCCAGCAGCTTGGGACAGGGGCCTGAAGCTTTCTTT | CASSLGQGPEAFF
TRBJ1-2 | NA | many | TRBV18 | TGTGCCAGCTCACCAGGGACCAACTATGGCTACACCTTC | CASSPGTNYGYTF
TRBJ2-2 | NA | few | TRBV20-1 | TGCAGTGCTAGAGATCACGGGGGGCGAGAAACCGGGGAGCTGTTTTTT | CSARDHGGRETGELFF
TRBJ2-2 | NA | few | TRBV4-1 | TGCGCCAGCAGCCAAGAGGGGAAGGGGCGGGACACCGGGGAGCTGTTTTTT | CASSQEGKGRDTGELFF
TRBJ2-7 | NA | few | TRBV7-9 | TGTGCCAGCAGCTTAGGGGGCCTCGAGCCTGAGTACTTC | CASSLGGLEPEYF
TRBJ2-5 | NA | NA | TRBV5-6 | TGTGCCAGCAGCGAGGGGGGTACAGTAGAGACCCAGTACTTC | CASSEGGTVETQYF
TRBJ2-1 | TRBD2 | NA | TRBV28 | TGTGCCAGCAGGCGGGAGAGCTCCTACAATGAGCAGTTCTTC | CASRRESSYNEQFF
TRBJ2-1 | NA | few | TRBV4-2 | TGTGCCAGCAGCCAAGTTATGGGGGGCTCCTACAATGAGCAGTTCTTC | CASSQVMGGSYNEQFF
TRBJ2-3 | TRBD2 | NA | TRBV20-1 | TGCAGATTAGTACCTTCTTGGGGACTAGCGAGTAAAAATAGCACAGATACGCAGTATTTT | CRLVPSWGLASKNSTDTQYF
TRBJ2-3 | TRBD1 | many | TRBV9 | TGTGCCAGCAGCAACAACAACAGGGGGACAGATACGCAGTATTTT | CASSNNNRGTDTQYF
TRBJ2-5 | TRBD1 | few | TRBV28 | TGTGCCAGCAGACCCGACAGGGGGTGGCGAGAGACCCAGTACTTC | CASRPDRGWRETQYF
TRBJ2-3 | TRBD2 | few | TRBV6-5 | TGTGCCAGCAGTTACTCAGGGACTAGCAGGGCAGATACGCAGTATTTT | CASSYSGTSRADTQYF
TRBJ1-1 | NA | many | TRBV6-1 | TGTGCCACCCAGAAATCCATGAACACTGAAGCTTTCTTT | CATQKSMNTEAFF
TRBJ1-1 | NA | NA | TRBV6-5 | TGTGCCAGCAGTTACTCTAGATACGGCGCCACTGAAGCTTTCTTT | CASSYSRYGATEAFF
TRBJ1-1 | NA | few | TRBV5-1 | TGCGCCAGCAGCTTGGGGGGGATGGGAAGCACTGAAGCTTTCTTT | CASSLGGMGSTEAFF